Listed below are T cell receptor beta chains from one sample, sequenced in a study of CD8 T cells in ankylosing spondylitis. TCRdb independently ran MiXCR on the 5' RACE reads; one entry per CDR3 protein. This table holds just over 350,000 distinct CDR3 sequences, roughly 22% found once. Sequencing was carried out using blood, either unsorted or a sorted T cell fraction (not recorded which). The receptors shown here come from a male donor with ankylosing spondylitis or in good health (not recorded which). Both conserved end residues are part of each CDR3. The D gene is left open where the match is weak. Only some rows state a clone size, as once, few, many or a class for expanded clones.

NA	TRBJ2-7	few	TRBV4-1	CASSSPGGGIEQYF	TGCGCCAGCAGCTCCCCGGGTGGGGGGATCGAGCAGTACTTC
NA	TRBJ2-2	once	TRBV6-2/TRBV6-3	CASSYTRGPGELFF	TGTGCCAGCAGTTACACTAGGGGTCCCGGGGAGCTGTTTTTT
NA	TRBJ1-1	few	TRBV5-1	CASSHKQGMNTEAFF	TGCGCCAGCAGCCATAAACAGGGAATGAACACTGAAGCTTTCTTT
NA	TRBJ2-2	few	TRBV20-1	CSAPRVRELFF	TGCAGTGCCCCTAGAGTGCGGGAGCTGTTTTTT
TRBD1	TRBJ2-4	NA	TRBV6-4	CASNDEGAINIQYF	TGTGCCAGCAATGATGAGGGGGCCATAAACATTCAGTACTTC
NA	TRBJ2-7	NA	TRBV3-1	CASSPLGYSYEQYF	TGTGCCAGCAGCCCCCTAGGGTACAGTTACGAGCAGTACTTC
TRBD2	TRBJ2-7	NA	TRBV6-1	CASSEWVAGGPRSYEQYF	TGTGCCAGCAGTGAATGGGTAGCGGGGGGACCACGCTCCTACGAGCAGTACTTC
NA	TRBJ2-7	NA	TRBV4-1	CASSQELDSSSYEQYF	TGCGCCAGCAGCCAAGAATTGGACTCGAGCTCCTACGAGCAGTACTTC
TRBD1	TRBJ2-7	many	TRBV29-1	CSVEGQGSSYEQYF	TGCAGCGTTGAGGGACAGGGGAGCTCCTACGAGCAGTACTTC
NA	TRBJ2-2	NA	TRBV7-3	CASSSDLAGELFF	TGTGCCAGCAGCTCCGACCTTGCCGGGGAGCTGTTTTTT
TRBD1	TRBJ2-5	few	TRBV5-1	CASSPQTGAETQYF	TGCGCCAGCAGCCCACAAACAGGGGCAGAGACCCAGTACTTC
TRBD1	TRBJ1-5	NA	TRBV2	CASRTGSNQPQHF	TGTGCCAGCAGGACAGGGTCAAATCAGCCCCAGCATTTT
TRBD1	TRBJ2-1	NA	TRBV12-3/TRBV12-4	CASSPTGGLNEQFF	TGTGCCAGCAGCCCGACAGGGGGGTTAAATGAGCAGTTCTTC
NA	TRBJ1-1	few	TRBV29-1	CSVEFPGWGRWTEAFF	TGCAGCGTTGAATTCCCCGGGTGGGGTCGGTGGACTGAAGCTTTCTTT
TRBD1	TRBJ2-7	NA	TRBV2	CASRERTGHPYEQHF	TGTGCCAGCAGGGAAAGGACAGGGCACCCCTACGAGCAGCACTTC
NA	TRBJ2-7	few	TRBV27	CASSFGVGTYEQYF	TGTGCCAGCAGTTTTGGGGTGGGGACCTACGAGCAGTACTTC
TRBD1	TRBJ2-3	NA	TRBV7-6	CASSSRVDRGTDTQYF	TGTGCCAGCAGCTCCCGAGTAGACAGGGGCACAGATACGCAGTATTTT
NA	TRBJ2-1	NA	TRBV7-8	CASSLRPDALDEQFF	TGTGCCAGCAGCTTACGGCCTGACGCTTTGGATGAGCAGTTCTTC
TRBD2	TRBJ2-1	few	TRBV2	CASRGPASGGPSYNEQFF	TGTGCCAGCCGAGGGCCGGCTAGCGGGGGCCCCTCCTACAATGAGCAGTTCTTC
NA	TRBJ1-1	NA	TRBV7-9	CASSHLGQEAFF	TGTGCCAGCAGCCACTTGGGGCAGGAAGCTTTCTTT
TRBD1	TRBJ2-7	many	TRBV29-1	CSVTGQGYEQYF	TGCAGCGTGACGGGACAGGGGTACGAGCAGTACTTC
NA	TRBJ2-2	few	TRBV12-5	CASGFSGGELFF	TGTGCTAGTGGTTTCAGTGGCGGGGAGCTGTTTTTT
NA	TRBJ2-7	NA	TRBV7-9	CASSLEGLNYEQYF	TGTGCCAGCAGCTTAGAGGGGCTAAACTACGAGCAGTACTTC
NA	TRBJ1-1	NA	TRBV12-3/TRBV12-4	CASSFMGSPREAFF	TGTGCCAGCAGTTTTATGGGATCCCCCCGAGAAGCTTTCTTT
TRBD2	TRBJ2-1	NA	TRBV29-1	CSDRTSGESSYNEQFF	TGCAGCGATAGGACTAGCGGCGAGAGCTCCTACAATGAGCAGTTCTTC
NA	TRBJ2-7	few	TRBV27	CASRETDSYEQYF	TGTGCCAGCAGAGAGACAGATTCCTACGAGCAGTACTTC
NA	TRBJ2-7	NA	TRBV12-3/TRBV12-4	CASSPVGAGPLGVDEQYF	TGTGCCAGCAGTCCCGTGGGGGCAGGTCCCCTTGGCGTGGACGAGCAGTACTTC
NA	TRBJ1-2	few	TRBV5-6	CASSQIKAGYTF	TGTGCCAGCAGCCAGATAAAGGCTGGCTACACCTTC
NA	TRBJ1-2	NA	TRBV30	CAWSLGNYGYTF	TGTGCCTGGAGTCTTGGGAACTATGGCTACACCTTC
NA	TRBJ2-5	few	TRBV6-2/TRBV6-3	CASSYSTSSLRETQYF	TGTGCCAGCAGTTACTCGACGAGCTCCCTCCGAGAGACCCAGTACTTC
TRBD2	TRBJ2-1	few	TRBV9	CASSVARRGSYNEQFF	TGTGCCAGCAGCGTAGCTCGGCGGGGGTCCTACAATGAGCAGTTCTTC
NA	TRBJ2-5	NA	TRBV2	CASSELDSGPGETQYF	TGTGCCAGCAGTGAACTAGACTCCGGGCCTGGAGAGACCCAGTACTTC
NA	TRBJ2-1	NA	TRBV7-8	CASSLARGVNNEQFF	TGTGCCAGCAGCTTAGCTCGGGGCGTAAACAATGAGCAGTTCTTC
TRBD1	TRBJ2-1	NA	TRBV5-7	CASSLNRGHSYNEQFF	TGTGCCAGCAGTTTGAACAGGGGCCACTCCTACAATGAGCAGTTCTTC
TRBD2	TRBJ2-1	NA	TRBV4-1	CASSQDKASGAYNEQFF	TGCGCCAGCAGCCAAGATAAGGCTAGCGGGGCCTACAATGAGCAGTTCTTC
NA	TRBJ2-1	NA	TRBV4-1	CASSQTDSEQFF	TGCGCCAGCAGCCAGACAGACAGTGAGCAGTTCTTC
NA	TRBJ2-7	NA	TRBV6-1	CASSINRDHEQYF	TGTGCCAGCAGCATCAACAGGGACCACGAGCAGTACTTC
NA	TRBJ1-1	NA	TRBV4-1	CASSQVSLDTEAFF	TGCGCCAGCAGCCAAGTATCCCTGGACACTGAAGCTTTCTTT
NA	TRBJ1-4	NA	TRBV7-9	CASSETTGPNEKLFF	TGTGCCAGCAGCGAAACGACGGGACCAAATGAAAAACTGTTTTTT
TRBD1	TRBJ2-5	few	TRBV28	CASSSVPGQGSEYF	TGTGCCAGCAGTTCCGTCCCGGGACAGGGTTCGGAGTACTTC
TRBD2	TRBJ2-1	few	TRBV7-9	CASSFTLAGAGNEQFF	TGTGCCAGCAGCTTCACCTTAGCGGGGGCAGGCAATGAGCAGTTCTTC
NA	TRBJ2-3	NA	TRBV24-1	CATSDSVGGTDTQYF	TGTGCCACCAGTGACTCGGTCGGGGGCACAGATACGCAGTATTTT
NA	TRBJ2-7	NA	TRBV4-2	CASSHITRGYYEQYF	TGTGCCAGCAGCCATATAACCAGGGGTTACTACGAGCAGTACTTC
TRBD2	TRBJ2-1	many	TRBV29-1	CSVATSGGTSF	TGCAGCGTCGCCACTAGCGGGGGTACGTCCTTC
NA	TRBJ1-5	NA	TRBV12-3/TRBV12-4	CASSLGGGVDQPQHF	TGTGCCAGCAGTTTAGGTGGGGGCGTGGATCAGCCCCAGCATTTT
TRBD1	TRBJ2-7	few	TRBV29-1	CSARQGGAYEQYF	TGCAGCGCGAGACAGGGGGGGGCTTACGAGCAGTACTTC
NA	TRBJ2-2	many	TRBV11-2	CASSLTGDTGELFF	TGTGCCAGCAGCTTGACGGGGGACACCGGGGAGCTGTTTTTT
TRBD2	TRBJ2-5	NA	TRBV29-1	CSVEGTSGGTQYF	TGCAGCGTCGAAGGGACTAGCGGGGGGACCCAGTACTTC
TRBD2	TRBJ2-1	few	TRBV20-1	CSASWVPLRGDEQFF	TGCAGTGCTAGTTGGGTTCCGTTACGGGGGGATGAGCAGTTCTTC
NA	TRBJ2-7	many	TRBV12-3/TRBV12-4	CASSLMTVSSYEQYF	TGTGCCAGCAGTCTCATGACGGTGAGCTCCTACGAGCAGTACTTC